This T cell receptor (beta chain) stems from a study of vaccination effects on CD4 cells after COVID-19. Trimming removed 5 bases from V and 4 bases from J, with 12 bases in between. Per germline, CDR1 SGHTA and CDR2 FQGTGA. CDR3 length: 15 amino acids. Clones were read by immunoSEQ multiplex PCR, and TCRdb kept only the in-frame ones, dropping some. Of 70,000 or so clones in the sample, about 73% are singletons; the top ten hold roughly 2.3%. Turning to this clone: Its antigen is not known.

When about ten days of culture had elapsed, CD4+ T cells were isolated. Vaccine administered to participants consisted of two doses of either BNT162b2 or mRNA-1273. The authors replaced half the medium with IL-2 medium on days 3 and 7. The rearrangement links TRBV7-3 to TRBJ1-6; D possibly corresponds to TRBD1 (6 bases). The source material was CD4+ T cells from PBMCs cultured without peptide, sampled after COVID-19 vaccination. The sequence derives from a human donor who received a COVID-19 vaccine. CDR3 nucleotide sequence: TGTGCCAGCAGCCCCGACGGGACATATAATTCACCCCTCCACTTT. This encodes CASSPDGTYNSPLHF.